This section outlines one T cell receptor beta chain sequence together with its context. In the authors' workflow: Reference gene primers were amplified, and this amplification served to estimate nucleated cell counts. Assay: immunoSEQ multiplex PCR; the TCRdb copy retains only in-frame clones and omits some. V, J and clone size are taken as reported in that table, and D and trimming were inferred from the DNA itself. The data contain 60,000 or so clones, 90% of them singletons. CDR3 size: 14 residues. Germline V gene data show CDR1 as SGHNT and CDR2 as YYREEE (reference sequence). The junction had 4 bases not matched to a gene; V was cut back by 2 bases and J by 3 bases. The sample originates from a study of blood T cell repertoires in COVID-19. The overall study: Samples came from the United States, Italy and Spain, spanning acute and convalescent COVID-19. PBMCs, B-cell-depleted T cells, or T cells were the source of the cDNA or gDNA that made up the material.

Sequenced: peripheral blood. The receptor comes from a human donor with active COVID-19. The donor label of this sample is uncertain. V is TRBV5-4 and J is TRBJ2-7; 8 bases fit TRBD2. In nucleotides, the CDR3 is TGTGCCAGCAGCTTCCCCGGGACTAGCTACGAGCAGTACTTC. It codes for CASSFPGTSYEQYF.